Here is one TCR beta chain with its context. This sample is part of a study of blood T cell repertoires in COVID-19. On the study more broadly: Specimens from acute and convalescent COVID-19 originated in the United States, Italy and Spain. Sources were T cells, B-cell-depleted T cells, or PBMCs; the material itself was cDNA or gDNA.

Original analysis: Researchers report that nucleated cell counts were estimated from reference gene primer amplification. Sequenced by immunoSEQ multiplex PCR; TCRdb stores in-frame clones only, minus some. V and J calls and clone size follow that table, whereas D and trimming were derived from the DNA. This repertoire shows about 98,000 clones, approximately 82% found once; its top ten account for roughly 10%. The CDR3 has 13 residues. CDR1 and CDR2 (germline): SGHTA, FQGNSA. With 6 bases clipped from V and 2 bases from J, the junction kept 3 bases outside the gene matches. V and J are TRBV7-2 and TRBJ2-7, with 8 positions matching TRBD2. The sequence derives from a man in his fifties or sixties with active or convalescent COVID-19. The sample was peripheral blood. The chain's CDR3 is CASRVAGTYEQYF. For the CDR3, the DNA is TGTGCCAGCAGAGTAGCGGGAACCTACGAGCAGTACTTC.